A selection of T cell receptor beta chains follows, all from one sample in a study of blood T cell repertoires in COVID-19. Assay: immunoSEQ multiplex PCR; the TCRdb copy retains only in-frame clones and omits some. The repertoire holds 34,000 or so clones, with 80% as singletons. The sample taken for sequencing was peripheral blood. All receptors derive from a man older than 75 with acute or convalescent COVID-19. Both conserved end residues are part of each CDR3. A D gene is named only where the DNA matches it firmly. Clone size, where shown, is once, few, many, or a class for clones that have expanded.

d_gene | len | j_gene | abundance | v_gene | CDR3aa | CDR3nt
NA | 13 | TRBJ1-5 | NA | TRBV7-9 | CASRETVDQPQHF | TGTGCCAGCAGGGAGACGGTGGATCAGCCCCAGCATTTT
NA | 12 | TRBJ2-1 | NA | TRBV12-3/TRBV12-4 | CASSLRFLDQFF | TGTGCCAGCAGTTTAAGGTTTCTAGACCAGTTCTTC
NA | 14 | TRBJ2-7 | NA | TRBV3-1/TRBV3-2 | CASSPITGGYEQYF | TGTGCCAGCAGCCCTATCACCGGCGGCTACGAGCAGTACTTC
TRBD2 | 16 | TRBJ2-2 | NA | TRBV4-1 | CASSPGLAGPSGELFF | TGCGCCAGCAGCCCAGGACTAGCGGGGCCCAGCGGGGAGCTGTTTTTT
TRBD1 | 13 | TRBJ1-2 | NA | TRBV6-5 | CASSLTGGRGYTF | TGTGCCAGCAGCCTTACAGGGGGCAGGGGCTACACCTTC
TRBD1 | 14 | TRBJ1-2 | NA | TRBV18 | CASSPDRGLYGYTF | TGTGCCAGCTCACCGGACAGGGGGCTCTATGGCTACACCTTC
NA | 12 | TRBJ2-5 | NA | TRBV29-1 | CSVDGIRQTQYF | TGCAGCGTTGACGGGATTCGACAGACCCAGTACTTC
NA | 13 | TRBJ1-2 | NA | TRBV7-2 | CASSRGGAYGYTF | TGTGCCAGCTCTAGGGGAGGAGCCTATGGCTACACCTTC
TRBD2 | 16 | TRBJ2-7 | once | TRBV4-3 | CASSQDQQGLTYEQYF | TGCGCCAGCAGCCAAGATCAGCAGGGACTAACCTACGAGCAGTACTTC
TRBD2 | 14 | TRBJ2-1 | NA | TRBV27 | CASSYKAGSNEQFF | TGTGCCAGCAGTTACAAAGCGGGATCCAATGAGCAGTTCTTC
TRBD1 | 17 | TRBJ1-1 | NA | TRBV14 | CASSPQNRGRRNTEAFF | TGTGCCAGCAGCCCCCAAAACAGGGGGCGGAGGAACACTGAAGCTTTCTTT
TRBD1 | 14 | TRBJ1-1 | NA | TRBV2 | CASSGQGANTEAFF | TGTGCCAGCAGTGGACAGGGGGCGAACACTGAAGCTTTCTTT
TRBD1 | 16 | TRBJ1-3 | NA | TRBV30 | CAWRSQGRLSGNTIYF | TGTGCCTGGAGGTCACAGGGGCGGCTCTCTGGAAACACCATATATTTT
NA | 13 | TRBJ2-1 | NA | TRBV3-1/TRBV3-2 | CASSQERGAEQFF | TGTGCCAGCAGCCAAGAACGCGGGGCTGAGCAGTTCTTC
TRBD1 | 15 | TRBJ1-2 | few | TRBV7-2 | CASSTRTGSLHGYTF | TGTGCCAGCAGCACGCGGACAGGGTCGCTCCATGGCTACACCTTC
NA | 14 | TRBJ2-1 | NA | TRBV19 | CASSWGRSNNEQFF | TGTGCCAGTAGTTGGGGGCGCAGTAACAATGAGCAGTTCTTC
TRBD2 | 17 | TRBJ2-3 | once | TRBV11-3 | CASSLGSAGGAADTQYF | TGTGCCAGCAGCTTAGGGTCGGCGGGGGGCGCGGCAGATACGCAGTATTTT
NA | 14 | TRBJ2-7 | NA | TRBV5-6 | CASSFLGGAYEQYF | TGTGCCAGCAGCTTTTTAGGGGGGGCCTACGAGCAGTACTTC
TRBD1 | 14 | TRBJ2-5 | NA | TRBV7-2 | CASRQGQGTETQYF | TGTGCCAGCAGGCAGGGACAGGGGACGGAGACCCAGTACTTC
TRBD1 | 15 | TRBJ2-7 | NA | TRBV30 | CAWSPGGTGSSEQYF | TGTGCCTGGAGTCCTGGCGGGACAGGGTCCTCCGAGCAGTACTTC
TRBD1 | 15 | TRBJ2-7 | NA | TRBV19 | CASSISRTGGNEQYF | TGTGCCAGTAGTATCTCCCGGACAGGGGGCAACGAGCAGTACTTC
TRBD1 | 14 | TRBJ2-7 | NA | TRBV13 | CASSPSGQGSEQYF | TGTGCCAGCAGCCCCTCGGGACAGGGGAGCGAGCAGTACTTC
NA | 12 | TRBJ1-6 | NA | TRBV30 | CAWGQFNSPLHF | TGTGCCTGGGGACAGTTTAATTCACCCCTCCACTTT
NA | 12 | TRBJ2-3 | few | TRBV11-2 | CAIPTGRDTQYF | TGTGCCATCCCAACGGGAAGAGATACGCAGTATTTT
NA | 16 | TRBJ1-2 | NA | TRBV4-3 | CASSQLKTQGALGYTF | TGCGCCAGCAGCCAACTAAAAACCCAGGGCGCGCTAGGCTACACCTTC
TRBD1 | 14 | TRBJ2-5 | NA | TRBV2 | CASSDGRGRETQYF | TGTGCCAGCAGTGATGGTAGGGGGCGAGAGACCCAGTACTTC
TRBD1 | 15 | TRBJ2-3 | NA | TRBV5-1 | CASSLYRGDTDTQYF | TGCGCCAGCAGCTTGTACAGGGGGGACACAGATACGCAGTATTTT
TRBD2 | 14 | TRBJ2-1 | few | TRBV2 | CASSEASGRNEQFF | TGTGCCAGCAGTGAAGCTAGCGGGAGGAATGAGCAGTTCTTC
TRBD2 | 16 | TRBJ2-3 | once | TRBV15 | CATSSGLAGLTDTQYF | TGTGCCACCAGCAGTGGACTAGCGGGACTCACAGATACGCAGTATTTT
TRBD1 | 14 | TRBJ2-3 | NA | TRBV6-5 | CASSTGGPTDTQYF | TGTGCCAGCAGTACAGGGGGACCCACAGATACGCAGTATTTT